This T cell receptor (beta chain) was recovered during a study of shared clonotypes between healthy human individuals. Findings of the study overall: Across a handful of donors, naive CD4 shared 5% to 6.5%, naive CD8 about 3.2%, memory CD4 about 2.5%, memory CD8 about 0.4%.

Regarding this clone: As yet, its antigen is unknown.

Samples underwent the assay at deep level. The assay was immunoSEQ multiplex PCR, and TCRdb's table has in-frame clones only and misses some. The sample includes about a million clones, about 77% of them seen just once. This CDR3 contains 10 residues. Germline CDR1 reads GTSNPN; CDR2 reads SVGIG (reference sequence). The source material was memory CD4+ T cells sorted from blood. This sample's subset: CD45RA-negative fraction. The receptor's source is a man between 18 and 29 years old in good health. The chain carries TRBV30 and TRBJ2-5; D gene uncertain. The J call may not be correct, given that the DNA end is closer to TRBJ2-7. CDR3 sequence reads: CAWSVNEQYF. For the CDR3, the DNA is TGTGCCTGGAGTGTAAACGAGCAGTACTTC.